Shown below are 17 T cell receptor beta chains from a single sample sequenced in a study of T cell responses to AZD1222 COVID-19 vaccine (dated by TCRdb to about 2021). The receptor library was made with the immunoSEQ multiplex PCR assay. Drawn from immuneACCESS, this table holds only the in-frame rearrangements with V and J called that TCRdb kept. Clones are partly lost; checked studies trace under half to an unresolved V gene and leave the rest unexplained. The sample table lists over 120,000 clones, 92% of them with a count of one. The ten largest clones capture approximately 5.4% of the sample. This specimen's time point label, interpreted: baseline before first vaccination. Sample: peripheral blood, taken on day 0 of AZD1222 vaccination. The receptor source for this set is an adult in good health.

The rearrangement links TRBV3-1 (or the pseudogene TRBV3-2) to TRBJ1-2; D gene ambiguous. The V gene lost 2 bases and the J gene lost 6 bases, with 10 bases spanning the gap. The CDR3 spans 13 residues. Germline CDR1 is LGHDT and CDR2 is YNNKEL (reference sequence). CDR3 sequence: CASSQYLGDGYTF. Written as DNA, the CDR3 is TGTGCCAGCAGCCAATACTTAGGAGATGGCTACACCTTC.

CDR3 amino acids: CASSQSPGNSGNTIYF. In nucleotides, the CDR3 is TGTGCCAGCAGCCAATCCCCAGGAAACTCTGGAAACACCATATATTTT. The V and J genes are TRBV16 and TRBJ1-3; D unclear. The CDR3 has 16 amino acids. V was clipped by 0 bases and J by 0 bases, with 9 bases between them. CDR1 is KGHSY, CDR2 FQNENV, per germline.

V and J are TRBV5-1 and TRBJ2-5; D perhaps matches TRBD2 (6 bases). V lost 4 bases and J 5 bases, leaving 21 bases between the germline ends. Germline V gene sequence: CDR1 SGHRS, CDR2 YFSETQ. This CDR3 is built from 16 residues. The CDR3, as DNA: TGCGCCAGCAGCACGGTCTATACTGGGAGCGGGGAGACCCAGTACTTC. Translating gives CASSTVYTGSGETQYF.

J is TRBJ1-3 and V is TRBV3-1 (or the pseudogene TRBV3-2); perhaps TRBD1 as D (5 bases). From germline, CDR1 is LGHDT and CDR2 YNNKEL (reference sequence). V dropped 1 base and J dropped 8 bases, with 27 bases sitting between them. This CDR3 is 19 amino acids long. The CDR3 loop is CASSQVRPLVQDQGDTIYF. The CDR3 DNA reads as TGTGCCAGCAGCCAAGTCAGGCCCCTGGTCCAGGATCAAGGGGACACCATATATTTT.

This clone was seen only once. CDR3 sequence reads: CASSLRDREGYTF. DNA for the CDR3: TGTGCCAGCAGCTTACGGGACAGGGAAGGTTACACCTTC. J is TRBJ1-2 and V is TRBV7-2; the match to TRBD1 covers 9 bases. Germline V gene data show CDR1 as SGHTA and CDR2 as FQGNSA. Losses at the gene ends were 2 bases for V and 11 bases for J; bases not matched to a gene: 6. CDR3 length: 13 residues.

The gene calls are TRBV10-3 and TRBJ1-1, with a tentative D call TRBD1 (5 bases). Germline lookup yields CDR1 ENHRY and CDR2 SYGVKD. The CDR3 spans 15 residues. Trimming removed 11 bases from V and 1 base from J, with 20 bases in between. The CDR3 DNA reads as TGTGCCGCCGGACCGTATCGACAGTCGAACACTGAAGCTTTCTTT. Translating gives CAAGPYRQSNTEAFF.

This clone was detected only once. The chain couples TRBV6-1 to TRBJ1-2; 8 bases line up with TRBD1. This CDR3 is 16 amino acids long. After removal of 3 bases from V and 5 bases from J, the junction contained 11 bases not matched to a gene. CDR1 MNHNS and CDR2 SASEGT come from the germline V gene. CDR3 sequence: CASSDYRTGIQYGYTF. The CDR3 DNA sequence: TGTGCCAGCAGTGACTACCGGACAGGGATCCAGTATGGCTACACCTTC.

V is TRBV27 and J is TRBJ1-1, with D possibly matching TRBD1 (5 bases). CDR3 size: 14 residues. Per the germline V gene, CDR1 is MNHEY and CDR2 is SMNVEV (reference sequence). The V end was cut by 5 bases, the J end by 0 bases, with 10 bases between. The CDR3 protein is CASSKDRLNTEAFF. The DNA of the CDR3 is TGTGCCAGCAGTAAAGACAGACTGAACACTGAAGCTTTCTTT.

The rearrangement links TRBV7-8 to TRBJ1-1; 9 nucleotides line up with TRBD1. This CDR3 region has 14 residues. CDR1 is SGHVS and CDR2 is FQNEAQ in the germline V gene. Unmatched junction bases numbered 4, after V lost 1 base and J lost 7 bases. The CDR3 DNA sequence: TGTGCCAGCAGCTTAGAGGGACAGGGTGATGAAGCTTTCTTT. It is translated as CASSLEGQGDEAFF.

The V gene is TRBV18, the J gene TRBJ1-5; D is uncertain. This CDR3 is 14 amino acids long. Germline lookup yields CDR1 KGHSH and CDR2 LQKENI. Trimming stripped 5 bases from V and 0 bases from J, with 8 bases between. The CDR3 protein is CASSASDSNQPQHF. The DNA for the CDR3 is TGTGCCAGCTCAGCCTCCGATAGCAATCAGCCCCAGCATTTT.

The V gene is TRBV27, the J gene TRBJ2-7, with 7 bases that match TRBD1. The V gene end was trimmed by 4 bases and the J gene end by 2 bases; junction bases not matched to a gene: 5. From germline, CDR1 is MNHEY and CDR2 SMNVEV (reference sequence). This CDR3 is built from 14 residues. In DNA, the CDR3 is TGTGCCAGCAGTTCCCGGACAGGTCCCTACGAGCAGTACTTC. It encodes CASSSRTGPYEQYF.

This sequence joins TRBV25-1 and TRBJ2-7, with D possibly called TRBD1 or TRBD2 (5 bases each). Trimming left V 2 bases short and J 4 bases short, with 15 bases between. Germline CDR1 and CDR2: MGHDK and SYGVNS. This CDR3 is 15 amino acids long. This chain's CDR3 is CASSEPGPALYEQYF. The DNA for the CDR3 is TGTGCCAGCAGTGAACCGGGGCCCGCCCTGTACGAGCAGTACTTC.

The chain uses TRBV6-1 and TRBJ2-5; unclear D gene. V was shortened by 2 bases and J by 5 bases, with 15 bases between the two germline ends. The CDR3 extends over 15 amino acids. Germline assignment: CDR1 MNHNS and CDR2 SASEGT. CDR3 in amino acids: CASSESLLVVETQYF. The CDR3 region has the DNA TGTGCCAGCAGTGAATCTCTCCTAGTGGTGGAGACCCAGTACTTC.

This clone was picked up one time. The V gene is TRBV5-1, the J gene TRBJ1-1; D unresolved. Trimming stripped 2 bases from V and 2 bases from J, with 13 bases between. The CDR3 length is 15 residues. In germline, CDR1 is SGHRS, CDR2 YFSETQ. Written as DNA, the CDR3 is TGCGCCAGCAGCTTATTCCAGGAACTCAACACTGAAGCTTTCTTT. This encodes CASSLFQELNTEAFF.

This rearrangement joins TRBV5-4 to TRBJ2-1; 7 bases are shared with TRBD2. This CDR3 comprises 16 residues. The V and J ends lost 2 bases and 8 bases, in that order; junction bases with no gene match: 13. Germline V gives CDR1 SGHNT, CDR2 YYREEE (reference sequence). The CDR3 protein is CASSLSRGAGWDEQFF. CDR3 nucleotide sequence: TGTGCCAGCAGCTTATCCCGGGGAGCGGGATGGGATGAGCAGTTCTTC.

The chain combines TRBV28 with TRBJ1-1; TRBD1 matches at 9 bases. The CDR3 extends over 17 amino acids. Unmatched junction bases numbered 15, after V lost 4 bases and J lost 6 bases. The germline gives CDR1 MDHEN, CDR2 SYDVKM. DNA for the CDR3: TGTGCCAGCAGTTCTGACCCCACGACAGGGGGTTCAGCTGAAGCTTTCTTT. The encoded protein is CASSSDPTTGGSAEAFF.

V usage is TRBV24-1 and J usage is TRBJ1-2; D is undetermined. Trimming removed 3 bases at V and 2 bases at J, with 6 bases between. The germline V gene encodes CDR1 KGHDR and CDR2 SFDVKD. This CDR3 spans 13 amino acids. As DNA, the CDR3 is TGTGCCACCAGTGATACCGGCAACTATGGCTACACCTTC. Translation: CATSDTGNYGYTF.